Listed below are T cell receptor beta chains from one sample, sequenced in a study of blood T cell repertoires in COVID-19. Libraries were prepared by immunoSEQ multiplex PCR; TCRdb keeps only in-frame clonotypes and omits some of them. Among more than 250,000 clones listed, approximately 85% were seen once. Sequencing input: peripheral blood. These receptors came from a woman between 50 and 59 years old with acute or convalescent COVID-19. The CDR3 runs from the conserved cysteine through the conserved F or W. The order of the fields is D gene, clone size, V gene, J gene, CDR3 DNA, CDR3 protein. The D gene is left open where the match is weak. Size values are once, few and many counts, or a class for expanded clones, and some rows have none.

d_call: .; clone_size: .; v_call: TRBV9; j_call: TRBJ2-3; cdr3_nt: TGTGCCAGCAGCCCCCGTTCAAGCGGTAGCACAGATACGCAGTATTTT; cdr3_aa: CASSPRSSGSTDTQYF
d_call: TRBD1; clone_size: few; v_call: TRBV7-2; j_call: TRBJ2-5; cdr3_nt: TGTGCCAGCAGTTTAACTGCAGGACAGGGCGGAGAGACCCAGTACTTC; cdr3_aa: CASSLTAGQGGETQYF
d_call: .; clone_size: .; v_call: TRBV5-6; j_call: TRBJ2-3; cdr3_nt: TGTGCCAGCAGCTTGGTCGGGTCGGCGAGTGGTTTCGCGGATACGCAGTATTTT; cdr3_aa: CASSLVGSASGFADTQYF
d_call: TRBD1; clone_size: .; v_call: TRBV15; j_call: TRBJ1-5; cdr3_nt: TGTGCCACCAGCAGAGGGGGGACAGCATCGAATCAGCCCCAGCATTTT; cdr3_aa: CATSRGGTASNQPQHF
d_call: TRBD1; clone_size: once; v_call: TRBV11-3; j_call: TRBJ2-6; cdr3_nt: TGTGCCAGCAGCTCAGGGGACAGGGGGTCTGGGGCCAACGTCCTGACTTTC; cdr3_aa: CASSSGDRGSGANVLTF
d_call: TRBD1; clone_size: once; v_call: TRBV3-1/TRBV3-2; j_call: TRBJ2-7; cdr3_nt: TGTGCCAGCAGCCAAGGTACCGGGACAGGGCACTACGAGCAGTACTTC; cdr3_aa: CASSQGTGTGHYEQYF
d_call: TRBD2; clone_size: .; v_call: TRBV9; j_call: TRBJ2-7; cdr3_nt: TGTGCCAGCAGCGTAGGACTAGCGGGAGTCGAGCAGTACTTC; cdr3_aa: CASSVGLAGVEQYF
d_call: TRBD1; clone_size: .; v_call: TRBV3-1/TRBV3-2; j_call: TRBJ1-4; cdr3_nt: TGTGCCAGCAGCCACCGGGACAGGGGGCCTGAAAAACTGTTTTTT; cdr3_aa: CASSHRDRGPEKLFF
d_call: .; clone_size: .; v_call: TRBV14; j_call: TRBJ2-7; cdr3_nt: TGTGCCAGCAGCCAAGTAAATACCTACGAGCAGTACTTC; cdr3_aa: CASSQVNTYEQYF
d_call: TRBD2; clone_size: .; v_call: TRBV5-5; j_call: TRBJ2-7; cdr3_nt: TGTGCCAGCAGTGCAGGACTAGCGGGGACCTCCTACGAGCAGTACTTC; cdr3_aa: CASSAGLAGTSYEQYF
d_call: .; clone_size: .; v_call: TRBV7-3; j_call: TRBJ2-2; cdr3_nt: TGTGCCAGCAGCTTAGAAGGACTGAGCACCGGGGAGCTGTTTTTT; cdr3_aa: CASSLEGLSTGELFF